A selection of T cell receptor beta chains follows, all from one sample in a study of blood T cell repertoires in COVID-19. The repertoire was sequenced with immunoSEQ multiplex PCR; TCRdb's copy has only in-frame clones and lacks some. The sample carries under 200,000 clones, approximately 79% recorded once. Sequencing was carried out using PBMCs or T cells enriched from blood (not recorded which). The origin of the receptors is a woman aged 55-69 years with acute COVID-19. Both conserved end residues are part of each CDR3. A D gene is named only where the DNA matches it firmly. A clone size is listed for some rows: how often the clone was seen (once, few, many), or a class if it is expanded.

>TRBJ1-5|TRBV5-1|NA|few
CASSSEGTNNQPQHF
TGCGCCAGCAGTAGTGAGGGGACAAATAATCAGCCCCAGCATTTT
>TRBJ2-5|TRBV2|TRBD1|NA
CASSGDRGRETQYF
TGTGCCAGCAGTGGCGACAGGGGGCGGGAGACCCAGTACTTC
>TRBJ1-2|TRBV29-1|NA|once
CSAVPPGSYGYTF
TGCAGCGCAGTACCGCCGGGGTCCTATGGCTACACCTTC
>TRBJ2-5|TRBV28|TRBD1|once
CASTQGAEETQYF
TGTGCCAGCACCCAGGGGGCTGAGGAGACCCAGTACTTC
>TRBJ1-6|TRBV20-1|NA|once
CSASGRGALQNNSPLHF
TGCAGTGCTAGTGGCAGGGGAGCACTACAGAATAATTCACCCCTCCACTTT
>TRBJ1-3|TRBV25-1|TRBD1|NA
CASSDLDRVGNTIYF
TGTGCCAGCAGTGACCTGGACAGGGTCGGAAACACCATATATTTT
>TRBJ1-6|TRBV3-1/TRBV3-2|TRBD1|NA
CASTVSGTGNSPLHF
TGTGCCAGCACGGTCTCCGGGACAGGCAATTCACCCCTCCACTTT
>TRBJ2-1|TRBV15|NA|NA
CATSLADSYNEQFF
TGTGCCACCTCCCTGGCGGACTCCTACAATGAGCAGTTCTTC
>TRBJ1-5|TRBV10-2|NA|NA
CASSEVQGNQPQHF
TGCGCCAGCAGTGAGGTACAGGGAAATCAGCCCCAGCATTTT
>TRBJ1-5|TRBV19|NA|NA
CASSIGGGLSTQPQHF
TGTGCCAGTAGTATAGGGGGAGGACTAAGCACTCAGCCCCAGCATTTT
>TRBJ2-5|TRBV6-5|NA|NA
CASSNDPRVIQYF
TGTGCCAGCAGTAACGACCCCAGGGTCATCCAGTACTTC
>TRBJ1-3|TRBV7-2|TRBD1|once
CASSSRGLGTGNTIYF
TGTGCCAGCAGCTCGAGGGGGCTAGGGACTGGAAACACCATATATTTT
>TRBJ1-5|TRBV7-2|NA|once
CASSADGGGSNQPQHF
TGTGCCAGCAGCGCCGATGGGGGCGGGAGCAATCAGCCCCAGCATTTT
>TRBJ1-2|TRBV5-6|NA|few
CASSGTDYGYTF
TGTGCCAGCAGCGGTACGGACTATGGCTACACCTTC
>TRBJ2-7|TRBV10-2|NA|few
CASRDRSTEQYF
TGCGCCAGCAGGGATCGGAGTACAGAGCAGTACTTC
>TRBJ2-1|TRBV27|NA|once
CASSAIGGAPLNEQFF
TGTGCCAGCAGTGCCATAGGGGGGGCACCCCTCAATGAGCAGTTCTTC